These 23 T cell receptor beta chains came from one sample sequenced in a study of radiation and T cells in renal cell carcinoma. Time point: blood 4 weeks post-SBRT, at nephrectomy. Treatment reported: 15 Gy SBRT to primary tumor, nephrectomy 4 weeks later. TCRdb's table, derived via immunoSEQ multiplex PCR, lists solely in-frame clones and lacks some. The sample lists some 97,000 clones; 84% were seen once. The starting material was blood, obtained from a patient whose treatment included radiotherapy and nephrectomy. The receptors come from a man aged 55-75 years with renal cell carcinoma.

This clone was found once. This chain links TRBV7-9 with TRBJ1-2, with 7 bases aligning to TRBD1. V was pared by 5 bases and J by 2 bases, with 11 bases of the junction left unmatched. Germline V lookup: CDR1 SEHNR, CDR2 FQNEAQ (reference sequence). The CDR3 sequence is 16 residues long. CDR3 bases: TGTGCCAGCAGCCTATGGGCAGGGGGAACAAACTATGGCTACACCTTC. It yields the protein CASSLWAGGTNYGYTF.

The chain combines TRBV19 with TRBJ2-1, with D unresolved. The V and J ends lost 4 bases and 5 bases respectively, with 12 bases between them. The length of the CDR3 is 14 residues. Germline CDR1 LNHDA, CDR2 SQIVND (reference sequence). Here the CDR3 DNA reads TGTGCCAGTAGTACCTGGGAACTCAACAATGAGCAGTTCTTC. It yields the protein CASSTWELNNEQFF.

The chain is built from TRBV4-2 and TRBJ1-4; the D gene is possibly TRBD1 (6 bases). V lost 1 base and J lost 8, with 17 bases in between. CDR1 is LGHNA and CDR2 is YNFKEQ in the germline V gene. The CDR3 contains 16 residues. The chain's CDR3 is CASSQGETGQQEKLFF. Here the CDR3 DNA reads TGTGCCAGCAGCCAAGGGGAGACAGGCCAGCAGGAAAAACTGTTTTTT.

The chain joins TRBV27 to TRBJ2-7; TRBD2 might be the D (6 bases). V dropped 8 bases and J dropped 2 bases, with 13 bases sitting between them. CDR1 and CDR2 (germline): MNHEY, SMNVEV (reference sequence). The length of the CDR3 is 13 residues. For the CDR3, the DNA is TGTGCCAGCGGGGATAGCGGTACCTACGAGCAGTACTTC. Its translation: CASGDSGTYEQYF.

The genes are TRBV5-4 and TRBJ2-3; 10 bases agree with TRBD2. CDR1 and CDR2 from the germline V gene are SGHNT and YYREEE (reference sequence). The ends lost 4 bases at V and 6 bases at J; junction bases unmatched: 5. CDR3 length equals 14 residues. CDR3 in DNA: TGTGCCAGCAGCCCTAGCGGGAGTTACGATACGCAGTATTTT. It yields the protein CASSPSGSYDTQYF.

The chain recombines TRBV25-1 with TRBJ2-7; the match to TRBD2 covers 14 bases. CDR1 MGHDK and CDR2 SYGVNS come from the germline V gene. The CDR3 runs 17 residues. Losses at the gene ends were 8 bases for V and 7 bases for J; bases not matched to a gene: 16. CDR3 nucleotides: TGTGCCAGCCAAGGGGGACTAGCGGGAGAGAAGGGCCTGGAGCAGTACTTC. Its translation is CASQGGLAGEKGLEQYF.

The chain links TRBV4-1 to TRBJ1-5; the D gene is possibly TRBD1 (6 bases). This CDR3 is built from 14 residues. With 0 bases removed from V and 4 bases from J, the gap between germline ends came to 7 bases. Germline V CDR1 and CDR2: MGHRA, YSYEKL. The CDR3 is CASSQETGNQPQHF. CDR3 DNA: TGCGCCAGCAGCCAAGAGACAGGTAATCAGCCCCAGCATTTT.

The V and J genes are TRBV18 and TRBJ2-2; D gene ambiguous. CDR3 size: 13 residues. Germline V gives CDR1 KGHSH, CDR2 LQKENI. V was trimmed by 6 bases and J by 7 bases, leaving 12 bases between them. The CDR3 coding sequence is TGTGCCAGCTCCCCGGACCATGGCGGGGAGCTGTTTTTT. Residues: CASSPDHGGELFF.

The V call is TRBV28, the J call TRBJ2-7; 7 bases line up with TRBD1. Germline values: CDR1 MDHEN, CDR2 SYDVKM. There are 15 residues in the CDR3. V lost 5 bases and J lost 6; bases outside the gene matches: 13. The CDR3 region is CASSLDRASGFEQYF. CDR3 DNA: TGTGCCAGCAGTCTTGACAGGGCGTCAGGGTTCGAGCAGTACTTC.

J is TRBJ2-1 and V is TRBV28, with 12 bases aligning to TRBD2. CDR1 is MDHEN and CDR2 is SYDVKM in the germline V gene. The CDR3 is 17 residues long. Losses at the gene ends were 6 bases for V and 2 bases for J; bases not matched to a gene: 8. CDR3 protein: CASRPAGLAGTYNEQFF. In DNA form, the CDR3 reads TGTGCCAGCAGGCCAGCGGGACTAGCGGGTACCTACAATGAGCAGTTCTTC.

The CDR3 DNA reads TGCAGCGTCGGTGCCCGCACAGATACGCAGTATTTT. Protein product: CSVGARTDTQYF. This chain joins TRBV29-1 and TRBJ2-3, with D unclear. CDR1 is SQVTM and CDR2 is ANQGSEA in the germline V gene. The ends were cut back, 6 bases at V and 1 base at J, with 8 bases in the middle. This CDR3 spans 12 amino acids.

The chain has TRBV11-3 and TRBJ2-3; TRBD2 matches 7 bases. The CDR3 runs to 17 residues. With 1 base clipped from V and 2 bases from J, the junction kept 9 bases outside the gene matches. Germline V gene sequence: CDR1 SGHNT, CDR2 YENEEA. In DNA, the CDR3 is TGTGCCAGCAGCTTAGGGCTGGGGACTATACACACAGATACGCAGTATTTT. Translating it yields CASSLGLGTIHTDTQYF.

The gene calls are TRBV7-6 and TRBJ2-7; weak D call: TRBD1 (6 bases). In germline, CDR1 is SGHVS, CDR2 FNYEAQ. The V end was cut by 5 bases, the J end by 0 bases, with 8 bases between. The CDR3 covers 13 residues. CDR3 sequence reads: CASSGDTSYEQYF. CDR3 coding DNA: TGTGCCAGCAGCGGGGACACCTCCTACGAGCAGTACTTC.

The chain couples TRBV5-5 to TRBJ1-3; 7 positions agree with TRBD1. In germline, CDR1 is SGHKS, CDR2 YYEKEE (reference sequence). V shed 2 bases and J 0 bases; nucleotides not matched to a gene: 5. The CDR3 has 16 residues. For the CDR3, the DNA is TGTGCCAGCAGCTTCATGGGACAGAGCTCTGGAAACACCATATATTTT. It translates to CASSFMGQSSGNTIYF.

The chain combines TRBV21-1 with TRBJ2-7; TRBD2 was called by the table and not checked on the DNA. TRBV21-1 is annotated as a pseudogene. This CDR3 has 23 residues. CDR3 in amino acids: CASSNRTVPPGTSGRTPSYEQYF. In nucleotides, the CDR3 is TGTGCCAGCAGCAATCGCACCGTTCCCCCCGGGACTAGCGGGAGGACCCCCTCCTACGAGCAGTACTTC.

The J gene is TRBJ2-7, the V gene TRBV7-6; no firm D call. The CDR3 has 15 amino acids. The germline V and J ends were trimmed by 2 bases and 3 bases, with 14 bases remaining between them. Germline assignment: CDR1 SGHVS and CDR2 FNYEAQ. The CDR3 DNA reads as TGTGCCAGCAGCTTATTCCCCGGCGAAGGCTACGAGCAGTACTTC. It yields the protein CASSLFPGEGYEQYF.

The CDR3 DNA is TGCGCCAGCAGTGAAACCGGGGAGCTGTTTTTT. This gives the protein CASSETGELFF. The V call is TRBV10-1, the J call TRBJ2-2; D gene uncertain. Looked up from germline, CDR1 is WNHNN and CDR2 is SYGVQD (reference sequence). The CDR3 extends over 11 amino acids. V was shortened by 3 bases and J by 5 bases, with 1 base between the two germline ends.

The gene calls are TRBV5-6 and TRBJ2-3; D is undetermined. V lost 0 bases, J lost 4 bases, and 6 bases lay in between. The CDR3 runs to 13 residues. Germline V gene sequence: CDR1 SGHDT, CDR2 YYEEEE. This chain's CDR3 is CASSLGPPDTQYF. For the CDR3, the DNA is TGTGCCAGCAGCTTGGGGCCCCCAGATACGCAGTATTTT. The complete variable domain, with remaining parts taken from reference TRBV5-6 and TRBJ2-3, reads DAGVTQSPTHLIKTRGQQVTLRCSPKSGHDTVSWYQQALGQGPQFIFQYYEEEERQRGNFPDRFSGHQFPNYSSELNVNALLLGDSALYLCASSLGPPDTQYFGPGTRLTVL.

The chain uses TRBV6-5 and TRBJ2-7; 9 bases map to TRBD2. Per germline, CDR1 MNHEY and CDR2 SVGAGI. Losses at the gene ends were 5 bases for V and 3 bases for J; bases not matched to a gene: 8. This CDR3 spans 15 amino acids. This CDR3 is CASSPSGTGGYEQYF. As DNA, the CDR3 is TGTGCCAGCAGTCCTAGCGGGACGGGAGGCTACGAGCAGTACTTC.

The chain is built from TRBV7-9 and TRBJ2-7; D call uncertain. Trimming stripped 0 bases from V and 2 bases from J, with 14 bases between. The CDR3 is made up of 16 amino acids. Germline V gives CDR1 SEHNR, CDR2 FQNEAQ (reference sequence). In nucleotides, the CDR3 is TGTGCCAGCAGCTTAGCGGGGAAAGCGAGAACCTACGAGCAGTACTTC. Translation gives CASSLAGKARTYEQYF.

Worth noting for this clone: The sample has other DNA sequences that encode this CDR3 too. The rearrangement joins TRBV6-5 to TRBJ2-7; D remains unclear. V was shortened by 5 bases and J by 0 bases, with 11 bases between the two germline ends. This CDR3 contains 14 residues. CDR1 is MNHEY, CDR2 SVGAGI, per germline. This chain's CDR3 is CASSRTGTSYEQYF. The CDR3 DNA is TGTGCCAGCAGTAGGACGGGTACCTCCTACGAGCAGTACTTC.

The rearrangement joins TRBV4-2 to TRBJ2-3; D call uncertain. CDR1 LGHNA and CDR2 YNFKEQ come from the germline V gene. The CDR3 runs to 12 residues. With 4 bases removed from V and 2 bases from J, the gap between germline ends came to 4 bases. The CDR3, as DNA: TGTGCCAGCAGCCGCTTCACAGATACGCAGTATTTT. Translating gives CASSRFTDTQYF.

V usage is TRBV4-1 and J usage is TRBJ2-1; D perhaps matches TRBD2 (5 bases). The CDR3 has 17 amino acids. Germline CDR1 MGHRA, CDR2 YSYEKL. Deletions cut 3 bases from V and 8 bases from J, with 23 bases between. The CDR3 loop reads CASSQEGGTPDSDEQFF. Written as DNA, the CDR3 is TGCGCCAGCAGCCAGGAAGGCGGAACCCCGGACTCTGATGAGCAGTTCTTC.